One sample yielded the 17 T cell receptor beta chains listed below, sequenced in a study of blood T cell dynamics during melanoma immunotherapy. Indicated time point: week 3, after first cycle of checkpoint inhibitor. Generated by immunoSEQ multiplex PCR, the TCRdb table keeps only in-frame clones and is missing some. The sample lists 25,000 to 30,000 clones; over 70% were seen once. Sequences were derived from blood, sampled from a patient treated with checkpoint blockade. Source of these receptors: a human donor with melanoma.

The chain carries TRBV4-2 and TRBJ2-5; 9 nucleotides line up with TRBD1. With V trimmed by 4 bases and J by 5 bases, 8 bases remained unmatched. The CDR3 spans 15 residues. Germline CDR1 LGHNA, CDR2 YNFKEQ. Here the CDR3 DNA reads TGTGCCAGCAGCCCCCGGACAGGGGAAGGGGAGACCCAGTACTTC. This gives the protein CASSPRTGEGETQYF.

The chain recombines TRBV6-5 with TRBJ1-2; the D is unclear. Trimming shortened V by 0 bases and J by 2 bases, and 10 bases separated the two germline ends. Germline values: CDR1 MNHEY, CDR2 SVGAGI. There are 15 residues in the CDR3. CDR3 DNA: TGTGCCAGCAGTTACTCGTACGGCGAGAACTATGGCTACACCTTC. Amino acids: CASSYSYGENYGYTF.

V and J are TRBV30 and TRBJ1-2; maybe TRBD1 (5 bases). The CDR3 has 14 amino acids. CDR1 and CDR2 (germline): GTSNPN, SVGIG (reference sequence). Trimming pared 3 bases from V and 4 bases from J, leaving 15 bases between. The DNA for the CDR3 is TGTGCCTGGAGCCATCTGACAGACTTCTATGGCTACACCTTC. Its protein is CAWSHLTDFYGYTF.

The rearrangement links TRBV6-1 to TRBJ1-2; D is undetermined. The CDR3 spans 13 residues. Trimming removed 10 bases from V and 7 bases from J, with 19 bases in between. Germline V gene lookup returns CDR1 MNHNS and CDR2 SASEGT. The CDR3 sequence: CATWTGSYGGYTF. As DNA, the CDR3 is TGTGCCACTTGGACCGGATCGTATGGTGGCTACACCTTC.

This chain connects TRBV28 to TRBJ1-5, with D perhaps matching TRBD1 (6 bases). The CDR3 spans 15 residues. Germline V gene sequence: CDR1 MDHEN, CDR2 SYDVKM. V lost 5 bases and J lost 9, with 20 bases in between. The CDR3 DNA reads TGTGCCAGCAGTAACAGGGCGCTGGTAGTGTGGCCCCAGCATTTT. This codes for CASSNRALVVWPQHF.

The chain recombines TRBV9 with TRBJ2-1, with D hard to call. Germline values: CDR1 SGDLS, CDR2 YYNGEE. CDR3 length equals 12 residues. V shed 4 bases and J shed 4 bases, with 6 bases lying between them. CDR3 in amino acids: CASSTGYNEQFF. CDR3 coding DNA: TGTGCCAGCAGCACCGGATACAATGAGCAGTTCTTC.

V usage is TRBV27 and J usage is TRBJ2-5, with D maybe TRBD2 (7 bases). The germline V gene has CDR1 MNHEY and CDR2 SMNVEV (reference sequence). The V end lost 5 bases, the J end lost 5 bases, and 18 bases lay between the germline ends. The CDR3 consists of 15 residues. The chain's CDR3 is CASSGHGGGEETQYF. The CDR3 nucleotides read TGTGCCAGCAGTGGTCATGGGGGGGGCGAGGAGACCCAGTACTTC.

This chain's CDR3 is CASSRQTSGGTSTDTQYF. As DNA, the CDR3 is TGTGCCAGCAGCCGCCAGACTAGCGGGGGTACTAGCACAGATACGCAGTATTTT. The chain carries TRBV4-2 and TRBJ2-3, with 12 bases that match TRBD2. CDR3 length equals 18 residues. V shed 4 bases and J 0 bases; nucleotides not matched to a gene: 8. In germline, CDR1 is LGHNA, CDR2 YNFKEQ.

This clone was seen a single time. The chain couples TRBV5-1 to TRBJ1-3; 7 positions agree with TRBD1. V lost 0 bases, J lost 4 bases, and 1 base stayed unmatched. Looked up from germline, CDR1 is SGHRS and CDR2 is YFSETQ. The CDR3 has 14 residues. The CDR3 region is CASSLAQGGNTIYF. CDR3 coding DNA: TGCGCCAGCAGCTTGGCACAGGGGGGAAACACCATATATTTT.

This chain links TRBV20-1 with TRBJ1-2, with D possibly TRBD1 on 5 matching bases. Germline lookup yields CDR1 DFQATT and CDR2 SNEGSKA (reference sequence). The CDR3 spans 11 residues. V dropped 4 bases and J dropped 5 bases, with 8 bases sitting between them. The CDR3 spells CSAIGTYGYTF. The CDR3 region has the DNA TGCAGTGCTATAGGGACTTATGGCTACACCTTC.

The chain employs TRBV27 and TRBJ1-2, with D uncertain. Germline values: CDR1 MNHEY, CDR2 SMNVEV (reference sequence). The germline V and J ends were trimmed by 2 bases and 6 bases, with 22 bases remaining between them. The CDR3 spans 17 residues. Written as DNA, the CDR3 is TGTGCCAGCAGTTTAACACAGCGCCGATTAAATCAGGATGGCTACACCTTC. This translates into CASSLTQRRLNQDGYTF.

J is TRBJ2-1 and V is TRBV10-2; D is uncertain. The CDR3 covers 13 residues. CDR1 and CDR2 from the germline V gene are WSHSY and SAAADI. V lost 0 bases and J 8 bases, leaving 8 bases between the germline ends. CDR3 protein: CASSESLADEQFF. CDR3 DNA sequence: TGCGCCAGCAGTGAGTCCCTCGCGGATGAGCAGTTCTTC.

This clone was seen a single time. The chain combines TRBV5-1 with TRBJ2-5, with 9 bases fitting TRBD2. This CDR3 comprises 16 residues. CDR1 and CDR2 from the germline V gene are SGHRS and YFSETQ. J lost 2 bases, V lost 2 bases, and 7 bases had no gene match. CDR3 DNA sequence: TGCGCCAGCAGCTTACCTAGCGGGGCTAATCAAGAGACCCAGTACTTC. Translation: CASSLPSGANQETQYF.

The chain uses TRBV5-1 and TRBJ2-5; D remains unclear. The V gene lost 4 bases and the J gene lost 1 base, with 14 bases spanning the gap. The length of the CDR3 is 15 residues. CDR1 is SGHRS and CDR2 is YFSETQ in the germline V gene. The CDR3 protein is CASSVERGPQETQYF. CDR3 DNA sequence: TGCGCCAGCAGCGTCGAGAGAGGCCCCCAAGAGACCCAGTACTTC.

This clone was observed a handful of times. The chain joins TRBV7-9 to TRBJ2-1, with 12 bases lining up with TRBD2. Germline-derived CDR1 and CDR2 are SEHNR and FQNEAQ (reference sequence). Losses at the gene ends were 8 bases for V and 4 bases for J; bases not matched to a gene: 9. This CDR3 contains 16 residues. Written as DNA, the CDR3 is TGTGCCAGCGTACTCCAAGGACTAGCGGGGTACAATGAGCAGTTCTTC. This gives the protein CASVLQGLAGYNEQFF. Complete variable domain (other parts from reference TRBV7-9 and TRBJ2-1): DTGVSQNPRHKITKRGQNVTFRCDPISEHNRLYWYRQTLGQGPEFLTYFQNEAQLEKSRLLSDRFSAERPKGSFSTLEIQRTEQGDSAMYLCASVLQGLAGYNEQFFGPGTRLTVL.

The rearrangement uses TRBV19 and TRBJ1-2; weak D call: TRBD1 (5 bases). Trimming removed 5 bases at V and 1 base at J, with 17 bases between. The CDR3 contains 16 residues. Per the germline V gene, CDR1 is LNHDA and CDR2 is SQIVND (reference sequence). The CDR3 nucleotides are TGTGCCAGTAGTTCACAAAGACAGTCCGTTAACTATGGCTACACCTTC. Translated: CASSSQRQSVNYGYTF.

The chain's CDR3 is CASSLDHRGAEAFF. The CDR3, as DNA: TGTGCCAGCAGCCTTGACCATCGAGGGGCTGAAGCTTTCTTT. This chain joins TRBV28 and TRBJ1-1, with D possibly TRBD1 on 5 matching bases. Germline CDR1 MDHEN, CDR2 SYDVKM. Trimming stripped 6 bases from V and 6 bases from J, with 17 bases between. The CDR3 spans 14 residues. Together with reference TRBV28 and TRBJ1-1, the CDR3 gives the full variable domain: DVKVTQSSRYLVKRTGEKVFLECVQDMDHENMFWYRQDPGLGLRLIYFSYDVKMKEKGDIPEGYSVSREKKERFSLILESASTNQTSMYLCASSLDHRGAEAFFGQGTRLTVV.